The next 28 T cell receptor beta chains were all read from a single sample in a study of identical twins. TCRdb processed the 5' RACE reads anew with MiXCR; each CDR3 protein has one entry. The table lists hundreds of thousands of distinct CDR3 sequences, around 8.6% of them singletons. This sample was shared with a second study, whose subject was yellow fever vaccine responses in identical twins.

The sequenced material came from PBMCs. These TCRs come from a woman under 30 in good health.

The rearrangement joins TRBV6-1 to TRBJ2-7; TRBD2 matches at 13 bases. With 3 bases clipped from V and 4 bases from J, the junction kept 9 bases outside the gene matches. The CDR3 has 17 residues. CDR1 and CDR2 (germline): MNHNS, SASEGT. CDR3 DNA: TGTGCCAGCAGTGACGGAGGACTAGCGGGAGCGCGGTACGAGCAGTACTTC. It yields the protein CASSDGGLAGARYEQYF.

This clonotype has ten or more counts. The chain is built from TRBV5-1 and TRBJ2-1; D is unresolved. CDR3 length: 12 amino acids. Per germline, CDR1 SGHRS and CDR2 YFSETQ. V shed 1 base and J shed 6 bases, with 5 bases lying between them. The CDR3 DNA reads as TGCGCCAGCAGCTTGAACTTCAATGAGCAGTTCTTC. Residues: CASSLNFNEQFF.

This clonotype has at least ten counts. The chain has TRBV5-1 and TRBJ1-3; D possibly corresponds to TRBD1 (5 bases). Trimming cost V 7 bases and J 0 bases, with 14 bases left between them. CDR1 is SGHRS, CDR2 YFSETQ, per germline. The CDR3 is made up of 15 amino acids. The CDR3: CASSEGYLSGNTIYF. DNA for the CDR3: TGCGCCAGCTCGGAGGGGTATCTCTCTGGAAACACCATATATTTT.

Many counts were recorded for this clonotype. The chain combines TRBV4-1 with TRBJ2-1, with D possibly called TRBD1 or TRBD2 (5 bases each). With 6 bases removed from V and 5 bases from J, the gap between germline ends came to 14 bases. Germline CDR1 MGHRA, CDR2 YSYEKL. CDR3 length: 14 residues. CDR3 region: CASSLGEANNEQFF. The CDR3 nucleotides are TGCGCCAGCAGTTTGGGGGAAGCTAACAATGAGCAGTTCTTC.

V and J are TRBV20-1 and TRBJ2-5, with D uncertain. This CDR3 comprises 14 residues. Germline assignment: CDR1 DFQATT and CDR2 SNEGSKA (reference sequence). V dropped 1 base and J dropped 5 bases, with 14 bases sitting between them. CDR3 loop: CSARVGGRLETQYF. The CDR3 nucleotides are TGCAGTGCTAGAGTTGGTGGTAGATTGGAGACCCAGTACTTC.

The CDR3 DNA follows: TGCAGTGCTAGACCCGGGACAGGGCACCATCAGCCCCAGCATTTT. Protein sequence: CSARPGTGHHQPQHF. The chain couples TRBV20-1 to TRBJ1-5, with 9 nucleotides matching TRBD1. Looked up from germline, CDR1 is DFQATT and CDR2 is SNEGSKA (reference sequence). This CDR3 is 15 amino acids long. Trimming cost V 2 bases and J 5 bases; bases outside gene matches: 7.

The chain recombines TRBV7-8 with TRBJ2-7; 10 bases line up with TRBD1. V was pared by 5 bases and J by 5 bases, with 9 bases of the junction left unmatched. CDR1 is SGHVS and CDR2 is FQNEAQ in the germline V gene. CDR3 length: 15 residues. The CDR3 DNA is TGTGCCAGCAGCCCCCTAGGACAGGGGGAAGACGAGCAGTACTTC. It encodes CASSPLGQGEDEQYF.

This clonotype came up many times. The V and J genes are TRBV24-1 and TRBJ2-2; D call uncertain. Trimming stripped 3 bases from V and 5 bases from J, with 12 bases between. CDR3 length: 15 residues. Germline lookup yields CDR1 KGHDR and CDR2 SFDVKD. The CDR3 DNA follows: TGTGCCACCAGTGATATGGTTCGTGGGACCGGGGAGCTGTTTTTT. This translates into CATSDMVRGTGELFF.

This clonotype was observed a handful of times. V is TRBV25-1 and J is TRBJ1-6, with a tentative D call TRBD1 (5 bases). V dropped 4 bases and J dropped 3 bases, with 10 bases sitting between them. From germline, CDR1 is MGHDK and CDR2 SYGVNS. The CDR3 is 15 residues long. The CDR3 loop reads CASSGGLNYNSPLHF. The CDR3 nucleotides read TGTGCCAGCAGTGGGGGCCTTAACTATAATTCACCCCTCCACTTT.

Ten or more counts support this clonotype. The chain combines TRBV6-4 with TRBJ2-1, with D maybe TRBD1 (6 bases). This CDR3 comprises 15 residues. Germline V gene data show CDR1 as MRHNA and CDR2 as SNTAGT. Trimming took off 0 bases at V and 1 base at J, with 7 bases between the two ends. This CDR3 reads CASSDSGQSYNEQFF. DNA of the CDR3: TGTGCCAGCAGTGACTCGGGACAATCCTACAATGAGCAGTTCTTC.

This clonotype was picked up a small number of times. V usage is TRBV7-9 and J usage is TRBJ1-1; TRBD1 might be the D (6 bases). The CDR3 runs 15 residues. CDR1 and CDR2 from the germline V gene are SEHNR and FQNEAQ (reference sequence). V was clipped by 6 bases and J by 0 bases, with 14 bases between them. The CDR3 bases are TGTGCCAGCAGAAAAGAGGGGGTTTTGAACACTGAAGCTTTCTTT. As protein: CASRKEGVLNTEAFF.

In this sample, this clonotype turned up a few times. The chain carries TRBV15 and TRBJ2-1; 9 positions match TRBD1. This CDR3 has 16 amino acids. The germline V gene has CDR1 LNHNV and CDR2 YYDKDF (reference sequence). V lost 1 base and J lost 4; bases outside the gene matches: 5. The CDR3 is CATSRVDRGGYNEQFF. The CDR3 DNA follows: TGTGCCACCAGCAGAGTGGACAGGGGAGGGTACAATGAGCAGTTCTTC.

V gene TRBV7-2 combines with J gene TRBJ2-2; D call uncertain. This CDR3 has 15 amino acids. Germline V gene lookup returns CDR1 SGHTA and CDR2 FQGNSA. Trimming removed 2 bases from V and 7 bases from J, with 14 bases in between. The CDR3 reads CASSLYGLLGGELFF. CDR3 bases: TGTGCCAGCAGCTTATATGGATTATTGGGCGGGGAGCTGTTTTTT. Full variable domain (rest looked up from reference TRBV7-2 and TRBJ2-2): GAGVSQSPSNKVTEKGKDVELRCDPISGHTALYWYRQSLGQGLEFLIYFQGNSAPDKSGLPSDRFSAERTGGSVSTLTIQRTQQEDSAVYLCASSLYGLLGGELFFGEGSRLTVL.

The genes are TRBV5-1 and TRBJ2-1; 7 bases are shared with TRBD2. J gave up 9 bases and V 0 bases, and 3 bases lay outside the gene matches. The length of the CDR3 is 13 residues. CDR1 and CDR2 (germline): SGHRS, YFSETQ. The CDR3 spells CASSLDSGIEQFF. The CDR3 DNA is TGCGCCAGCAGCTTGGACAGCGGGATTGAGCAGTTCTTC.

The CDR3 spells CASSRRAGQIALQETQYF. DNA of the CDR3: TGTGCCAGCAGCAGGAGGGCGGGACAAATCGCACTTCAAGAGACCCAGTACTTC. This chain connects TRBV28 to TRBJ2-5, with D perhaps matching TRBD1 or TRBD2 (6 bases each). V gave up 6 bases and J gave up 2 bases, with 25 bases separating them. The CDR3 spans 18 residues. The germline V gene encodes CDR1 MDHEN and CDR2 SYDVKM.

The rearrangement joins TRBV6-2 or TRBV6-3 to TRBJ1-1; the D is unclear. The length of the CDR3 is 13 residues. The germline CDR1 and CDR2 sequences are MNHEY and SVGEGT. Trimming took 4 bases from V and 3 from J, leaving 9 bases between them. CDR3 sequence (DNA): TGTGCCAGCAGTTCTACAGAGGACACTGAAGCTTTCTTT. It translates to CASSSTEDTEAFF.

CDR3 bases: TGTGCCAGCAGCACCGGAGGGGTAGATTACGAGCAGTACTTC. Protein product: CASSTGGVDYEQYF. The chain couples TRBV9 to TRBJ2-7, with a tentative D call TRBD2 (6 bases). V was shortened by 4 bases and J by 4 bases, with 15 bases between the two germline ends. The CDR3 is 14 residues long. CDR1 and CDR2 from the germline V gene are SGDLS and YYNGEE.

The rearrangement links TRBV10-1 to TRBJ2-3; no firm D call. V was cut by 5 bases and J by 6 bases, with 12 bases left in between. The CDR3 loop spans 13 amino acids. CDR1 WNHNN and CDR2 SYGVQD come from the germline V gene (reference sequence). The CDR3 sequence is CASSPQADDTQYF. The CDR3 nucleotides read TGCGCCAGCAGTCCTCAAGCAGATGATACGCAGTATTTT.

This clonotype turned up a few times. One base away lies a much larger clone, so this may be a sequencing read error. The V gene is TRBV10-3, the J gene TRBJ2-1, with TRBD1 identical over 9 bases. The CDR3 covers 14 residues. From germline, CDR1 is ENHRY and CDR2 SYGVKD. V trimming: 6 bases; J trimming: 4 bases; junction bases outside the gene matches: 4. The CDR3 DNA is TGTGCCATCAGGGGACAGGGTGAATACAATGAGCAGTTCTTC. Residues: CAIRGQGEYNEQFF.

This clonotype showed up many times. V is TRBV7-2 and J is TRBJ1-5; D ambiguous. Germline loops: CDR1 SGHTA, CDR2 FQGNSA. The CDR3 runs 14 residues. V lost 1 base and J lost 6, with 10 bases in between. The CDR3 DNA reads as TGTGCCAGCAGCTTAGTTCCCCTGAGTCAGCCCCAGCATTTT. Protein: CASSLVPLSQPQHF.

This clonotype came up many times. This chain links TRBV12-3 or TRBV12-4 with TRBJ1-1; D uncertain. This CDR3 region has 13 residues. The V end was cut by 6 bases, the J end by 0 bases, with 8 bases between. The CDR3 spells CASSPPLNTEAFF. CDR3 sequence (DNA): TGTGCCAGCAGCCCCCCGTTGAACACTGAAGCTTTCTTT.

This clonotype was detected a few times. The J gene is TRBJ2-1, the V gene TRBV29-1; no clear D gene. Trimming left V 6 bases short and J 1 base short, with 13 bases between. The CDR3 sequence is 14 residues long. Per germline, CDR1 SQVTM and CDR2 ANQGSEA. In nucleotides, the CDR3 is TGCAGCGTCTCCGCCGACTTTTCCTACAATGAGCAGTTCTTC. Its protein product is CSVSADFSYNEQFF.

This clonotype was observed a few times. The genes are TRBV7-8 and TRBJ2-5; 7 positions agree with TRBD2. The CDR3 length is 14 residues. Germline V lookup: CDR1 SGHVS, CDR2 FQNEAQ. Trimming cost V 4 bases and J 3 bases; bases outside gene matches: 5. CDR3 in amino acids: CASSSYGLEETQYF. For the CDR3, the DNA is TGTGCCAGCAGCTCCTACGGACTAGAAGAGACCCAGTACTTC.

Only a few counts were recorded for this clonotype. The gene calls are TRBV9 and TRBJ2-4; TRBD1 matches 7 bases. Germline CDR1 is SGDLS and CDR2 is YYNGEE. With V trimmed by 3 bases and J by 11 bases, 8 bases remained unmatched. The length of the CDR3 is 13 residues. This CDR3 reads CASSEGLTGLQYF. CDR3 DNA: TGTGCCAGCAGCGAGGGCCTGACAGGGCTTCAGTACTTC.

V usage is TRBV6-2 or TRBV6-3 and J usage is TRBJ2-1; D possibly corresponds to TRBD1 (5 bases). Trimming stripped 8 bases from V and 3 bases from J, with 8 bases between. The CDR3 loop spans 12 amino acids. Germline assignment: CDR1 MNHEY and CDR2 SVGEGT. CDR3 DNA: TGTGCCAGCCTCCAGGGCTACAATGAGCAGTTCTTC. It codes for CASLQGYNEQFF.

The CDR3 spells CASSQGQGTDEQYF. For the CDR3, the DNA is TGCGCCAGCAGCCAAGGTCAGGGTACAGACGAGCAGTACTTC. The chain carries TRBV4-1 and TRBJ2-7; perhaps TRBD1 as D (5 bases). V lost 1 base to trimming and J lost 5 bases, with 12 bases between them. This CDR3 is 14 amino acids long. Germline loops: CDR1 MGHRA, CDR2 YSYEKL.

This clonotype was seen a handful of times. The chain joins TRBV5-6 to TRBJ2-4; D gene unclear. The germline V gene has CDR1 SGHDT and CDR2 YYEEEE. V lost 0 bases and J 0 bases, leaving 10 bases between the germline ends. The length of the CDR3 is 16 residues. CDR3 sequence (DNA): TGTGCCAGCAGCTTGGTACAGTCCACAGCCAAAAACATTCAGTACTTC. Its translation: CASSLVQSTAKNIQYF.

This clonotype turned up a few times. The rearrangement links TRBV29-1 to TRBJ1-2; TRBD1 is a possible D gene (5 bases). This CDR3 comprises 17 residues. The V gene lost 0 bases and the J gene lost 4 bases, with 21 bases spanning the gap. Germline CDR1 reads SQVTM; CDR2 reads ANQGSEA. CDR3 nucleotide sequence: TGCAGCGTTGAAGAGGGAATTGGACTCAAGGGGCCCTATGGCTACACCTTC. It translates to CSVEEGIGLKGPYGYTF.